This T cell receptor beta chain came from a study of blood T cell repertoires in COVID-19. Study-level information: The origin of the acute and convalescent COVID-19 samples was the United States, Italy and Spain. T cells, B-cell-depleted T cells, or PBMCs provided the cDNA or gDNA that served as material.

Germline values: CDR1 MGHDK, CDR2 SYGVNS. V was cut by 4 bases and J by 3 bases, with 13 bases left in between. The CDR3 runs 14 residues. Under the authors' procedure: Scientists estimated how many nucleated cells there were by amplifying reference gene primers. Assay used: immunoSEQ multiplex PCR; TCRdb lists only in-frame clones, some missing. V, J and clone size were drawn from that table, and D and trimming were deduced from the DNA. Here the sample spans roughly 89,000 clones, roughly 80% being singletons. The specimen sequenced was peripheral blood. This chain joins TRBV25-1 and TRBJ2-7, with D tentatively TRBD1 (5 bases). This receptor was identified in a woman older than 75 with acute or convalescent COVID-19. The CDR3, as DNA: TGTGCCAGCAGTGTCAAGGGGAAAGACTACGAGCAGTACTTC. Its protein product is CASSVKGKDYEQYF.